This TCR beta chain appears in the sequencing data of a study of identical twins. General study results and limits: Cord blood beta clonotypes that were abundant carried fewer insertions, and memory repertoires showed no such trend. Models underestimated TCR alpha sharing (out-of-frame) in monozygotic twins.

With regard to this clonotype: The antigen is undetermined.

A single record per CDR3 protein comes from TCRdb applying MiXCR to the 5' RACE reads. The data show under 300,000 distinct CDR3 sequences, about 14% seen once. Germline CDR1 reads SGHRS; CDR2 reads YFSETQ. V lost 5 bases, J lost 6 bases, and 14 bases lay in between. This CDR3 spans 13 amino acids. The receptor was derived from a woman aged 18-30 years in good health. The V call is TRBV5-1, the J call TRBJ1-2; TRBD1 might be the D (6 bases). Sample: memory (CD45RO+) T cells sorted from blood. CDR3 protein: CASRADSRNGYTF. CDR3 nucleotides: TGCGCCAGCAGGGCGGACAGTCGAAATGGCTACACCTTC.